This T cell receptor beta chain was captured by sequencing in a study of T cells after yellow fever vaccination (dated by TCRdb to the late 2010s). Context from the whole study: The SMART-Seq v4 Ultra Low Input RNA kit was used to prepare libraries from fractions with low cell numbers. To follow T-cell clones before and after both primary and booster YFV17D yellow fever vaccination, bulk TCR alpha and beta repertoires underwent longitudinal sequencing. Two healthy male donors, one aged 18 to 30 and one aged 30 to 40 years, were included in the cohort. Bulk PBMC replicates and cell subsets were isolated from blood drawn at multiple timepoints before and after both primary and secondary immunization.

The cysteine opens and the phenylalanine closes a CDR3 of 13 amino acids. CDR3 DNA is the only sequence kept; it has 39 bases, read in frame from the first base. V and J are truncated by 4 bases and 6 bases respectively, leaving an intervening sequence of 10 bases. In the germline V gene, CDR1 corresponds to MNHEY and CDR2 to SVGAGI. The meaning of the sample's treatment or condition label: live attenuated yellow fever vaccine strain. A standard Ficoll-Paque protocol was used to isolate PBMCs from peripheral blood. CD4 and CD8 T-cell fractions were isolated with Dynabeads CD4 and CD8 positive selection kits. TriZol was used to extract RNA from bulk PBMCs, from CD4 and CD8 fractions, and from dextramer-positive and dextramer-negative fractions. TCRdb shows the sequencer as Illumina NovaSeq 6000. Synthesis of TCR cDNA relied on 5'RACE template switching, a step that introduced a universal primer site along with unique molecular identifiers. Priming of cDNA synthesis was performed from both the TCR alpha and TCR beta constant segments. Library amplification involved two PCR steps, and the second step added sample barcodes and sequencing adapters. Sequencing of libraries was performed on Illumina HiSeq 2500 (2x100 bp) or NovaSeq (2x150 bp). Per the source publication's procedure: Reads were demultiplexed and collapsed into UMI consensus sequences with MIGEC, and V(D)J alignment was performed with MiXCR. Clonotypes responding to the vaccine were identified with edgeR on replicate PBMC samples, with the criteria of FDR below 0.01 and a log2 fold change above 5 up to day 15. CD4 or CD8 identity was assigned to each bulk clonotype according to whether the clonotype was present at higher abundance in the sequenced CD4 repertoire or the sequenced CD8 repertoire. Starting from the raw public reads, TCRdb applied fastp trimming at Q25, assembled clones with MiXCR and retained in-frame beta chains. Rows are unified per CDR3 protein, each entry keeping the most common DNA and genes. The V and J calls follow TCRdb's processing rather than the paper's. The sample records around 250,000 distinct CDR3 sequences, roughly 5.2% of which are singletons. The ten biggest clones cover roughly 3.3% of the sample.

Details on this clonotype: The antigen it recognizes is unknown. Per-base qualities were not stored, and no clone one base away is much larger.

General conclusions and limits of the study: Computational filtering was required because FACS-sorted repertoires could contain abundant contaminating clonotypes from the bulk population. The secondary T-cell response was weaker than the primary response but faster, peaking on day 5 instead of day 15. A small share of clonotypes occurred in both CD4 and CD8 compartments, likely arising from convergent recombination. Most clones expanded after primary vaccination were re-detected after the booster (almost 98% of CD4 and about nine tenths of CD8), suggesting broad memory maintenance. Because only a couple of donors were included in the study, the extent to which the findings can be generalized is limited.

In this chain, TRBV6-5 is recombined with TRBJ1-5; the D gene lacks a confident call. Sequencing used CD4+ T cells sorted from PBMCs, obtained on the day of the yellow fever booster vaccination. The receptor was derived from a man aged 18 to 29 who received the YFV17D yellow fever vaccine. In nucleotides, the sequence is TGTGCCAGCAGTTGGGCCCGCGGTCAGCCCCAGCATTTT. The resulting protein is CASSWARGQPQHF.